Sequencing of this T cell receptor beta chain was carried out in a study of T cell clonality in common variable immunodeficiency. The study, taken as a whole, reports: Links between repertoire features and CVID complications were heterogeneity-limited.

Repertoires were generated with immunoSEQ multiplex PCR, while TCRdb's copy carries only in-frame clones and drops some. The sample contains 57,000 or so clones, none of them singletons. The V gene's germline CDR1 is MDHEN and CDR2 SYDVKM. V was pared by 4 bases and J by 4 bases, with 3 bases of the junction left unmatched. The CDR3 runs to 14 residues. This clone occurred many times. Its antigen is not known. The read ends 3 residues early relative to the CDR3; the germline J gene fills the gap. The sample consisted of peripheral blood mononuclear cells. This receptor was obtained from a person aged 18 to 75 in good health. The chain carries TRBV28 and TRBJ2-1; 8 nucleotides agree with TRBD2. Here the CDR3 reads CASSWVAGYNEQFF. The DNA read from the CDR3 is TGTGCCAGCAGTTGGGTAGCGGGGTACAATGAG.